Presented here are 18 T cell receptor beta chains from one specimen sequenced in a study of blood T cell repertoires in COVID-19. TCRdb's table, derived via immunoSEQ multiplex PCR, lists solely in-frame clones and lacks some. The sample has tens of thousands of clones, approximately 90% seen once. The sequenced material came from peripheral blood. Receptors originate from a woman aged 55-70 years with COVID-19, enrolled during active disease.

This sequence joins TRBV5-4 and TRBJ2-7; 9 bases align to TRBD2. Germline loops: CDR1 SGHNT, CDR2 YYREEE (reference sequence). V shed 0 bases and J 4 bases; nucleotides not matched to a gene: 8. This CDR3 spans 16 amino acids. The CDR3 nucleotides are TGTGCCAGCAGCTTGGCCCCGAGCGGGAGGAGGTACGAGCAGTACTTC. Translated, it gives CASSLAPSGRRYEQYF.

The genes are TRBV19 and TRBJ1-1, with D possibly being TRBD1 (5 bases). The germline CDR1 and CDR2 sequences are LNHDA and SQIVND (reference sequence). The CDR3 has 14 amino acids. V was shortened by 3 bases and J by 1 base, with 9 bases between the two germline ends. The CDR3 sequence is CASSIRASNTEAFF. The CDR3 DNA sequence: TGTGCCAGTAGTATCAGGGCCTCGAACACTGAAGCTTTCTTT.

V is TRBV5-4 and J is TRBJ2-5; 7 bases line up with TRBD2. J was trimmed by 5 bases and V by 0 bases; bases with no gene match: 4. Germline V lookup: CDR1 SGHNT, CDR2 YYREEE (reference sequence). The length of the CDR3 is 14 residues. This chain's CDR3 is CASSLVQGGETQYF. The CDR3 nucleotides are TGTGCCAGCAGCTTGGTTCAGGGAGGGGAGACCCAGTACTTC.

The chain carries TRBV28 and TRBJ1-2, with 10 positions matching TRBD1. V lost 4 bases to trimming and J lost 4 bases; unmatched junction nucleotides: 9. The germline CDR1 and CDR2 sequences are MDHEN and SYDVKM. The CDR3 length is 16 residues. The CDR3 loop reads CASSSVRTGGSYGYTF. The CDR3 DNA reads as TGTGCCAGCAGTTCTGTCCGGACAGGGGGAAGCTATGGCTACACCTTC.

A word on this clone: The junction does not match germline at one end; this may be a read error. The chain recombines TRBV6-5 with TRBJ2-1; 7 bases are a match to TRBD1. Germline lookup yields CDR1 MNHEY and CDR2 SVGAGI. The CDR3 runs to 15 residues. The CDR3 DNA reads TGTGCCGGCAGCAGACAGTCTTCAGGGGGCAATGAGCAGTTCTTC. This encodes CAGSRQSSGGNEQFF.

CDR3 DNA sequence: TGTGCCACCAGTGACCGTCGGACTAGCGGGAGGCTCTACAATGAGCAGTTCTTC. As protein: CATSDRRTSGRLYNEQFF. V and J are TRBV24-1 and TRBJ2-1, with 14 bases fitting TRBD2. The CDR3 runs to 18 residues. Germline assignment: CDR1 KGHDR and CDR2 SFDVKD. Trimming cost V 4 bases and J 3 bases; bases outside gene matches: 7.

The chain has TRBV18 and TRBJ2-1; 13 bases agree with TRBD2. V was clipped by 6 bases and J by 9 bases; unmatched bases: 11. CDR3 length: 16 amino acids. CDR1 and CDR2 from the germline V gene are KGHSH and LQKENI. CDR3 nucleotides: TGTGCCAGCTCGCCTCCCTCAGGACTAGCGGGAGTTGAGCAGTTCTTC. This gives the protein CASSPPSGLAGVEQFF.

The V call is TRBV4-2, the J call TRBJ1-2, with 8 bases aligning to TRBD1. J lost 8 bases, V lost 0 bases, and 17 bases had no gene match. Per the germline V gene, CDR1 is LGHNA and CDR2 is YNFKEQ. The CDR3 extends over 18 amino acids. DNA of the CDR3: TGTGCCAGCAGCCAAGATCAGACAGGGGTCATACAGGGGCGCGGCTACACCTTC. This sequence encodes CASSQDQTGVIQGRGYTF.

This chain's CDR3 is CASSLGLASHEQFF. DNA for the CDR3: TGCGCCAGCAGCCTGGGACTCGCCTCTCATGAGCAGTTCTTC. The rearrangement joins TRBV10-1 to TRBJ2-1; tentatively, D is TRBD2 (6 bases). The CDR3 extends over 14 amino acids. Trimming cost V 6 bases and J 8 bases, with 17 bases left between them. Germline V gene data show CDR1 as WNHNN and CDR2 as SYGVQD (reference sequence).

The genes are TRBV29-1 and TRBJ2-3, with 7 bases that match TRBD1. V trimming: 6 bases; J trimming: 4 bases; junction bases outside the gene matches: 7. The CDR3 covers 13 residues. Germline V lookup: CDR1 SQVTM, CDR2 ANQGSEA. For the CDR3, the DNA is TGCAGCGTGCCAGCCACAGGGGCAGATACGCAGTATTTT. It encodes CSVPATGADTQYF.

J is TRBJ2-7 and V is TRBV19; a possible D gene is TRBD1 (6 bases). CDR1 is LNHDA, CDR2 SQIVND, per germline (reference sequence). This CDR3 comprises 15 residues. Trimming stripped 0 bases from V and 5 bases from J, with 14 bases between. CDR3 protein: CASSIESQGFHEQYF. The CDR3 nucleotides read TGTGCCAGTAGTATAGAAAGCCAGGGGTTCCACGAGCAGTACTTC.

The genes are TRBV2 and TRBJ1-1, with a weak D call TRBD1 (5 bases). The CDR3 sequence is 13 residues long. The V end lost 0 bases, the J end lost 10 bases, and 12 bases lay between the germline ends. Looked up from germline, CDR1 is SNHLY and CDR2 is FYNNEI. The CDR3 loop reads CASSEARGGIAFF. The CDR3 DNA reads TGTGCCAGCAGTGAAGCGCGGGGGGGGATAGCTTTCTTT.

This chain uses TRBV28 with TRBJ1-2; D is undetermined. Germline CDR1 and CDR2: MDHEN and SYDVKM. This CDR3 comprises 13 residues. Trimming took 4 bases from V and 3 from J, leaving 9 bases between them. The CDR3: CASSSAAYYGYTF. The CDR3 region has the DNA TGTGCCAGCAGTTCCGCAGCGTACTATGGCTACACCTTC.

This chain joins TRBV2 and TRBJ1-6; the match to TRBD1 covers 7 bases. V was pared by 6 bases and J by 10 bases, with 6 bases of the junction left unmatched. Germline assignment: CDR1 SNHLY and CDR2 FYNNEI. The CDR3 runs to 13 residues. CDR3 bases: TGTGCCAGCAGCGTCCCAGGGGGGTCACCCCTCCACTTT. This gives the protein CASSVPGGSPLHF.

The J gene is TRBJ2-2, the V gene TRBV3-1 (or the pseudogene TRBV3-2); TRBD2 aligns across 13 bases. J was trimmed by 6 bases and V by 4 bases; bases with no gene match: 8. There are 17 residues in the CDR3. From germline, CDR1 is LGHDT and CDR2 YNNKEL (reference sequence). CDR3 sequence reads: CASSLGLAGASPGELFF. CDR3 bases: TGTGCCAGCAGCCTAGGACTAGCGGGAGCCAGCCCCGGGGAGCTGTTTTTT.

CDR3 in DNA: TGTGCCAGCAGTACGAGGGAATTCAATCAGCCCCAGCATTTT. Residues: CASSTREFNQPQHF. This chain connects TRBV28 to TRBJ1-5, with D hard to call. V was trimmed by 5 bases and J by 3 bases, leaving 11 bases between them. Looked up from germline, CDR1 is MDHEN and CDR2 is SYDVKM. This CDR3 is built from 14 residues.

This rearrangement joins TRBV9 to TRBJ2-7; TRBD1 matches 9 bases. The V and J ends lost 0 bases and 5 bases, in that order; junction bases with no gene match: 6. CDR1 is SGDLS and CDR2 is YYNGEE in the germline V gene. CDR3 size: 15 residues. The CDR3: CASSVGWDRAHEQYF. The CDR3 bases are TGTGCCAGCAGCGTAGGTTGGGACAGGGCCCACGAGCAGTACTTC.

The chain uses TRBV2 and TRBJ2-1; D not resolved. The V and J ends lost 2 bases and 15 bases respectively, with 11 bases between them. This CDR3 is 11 amino acids long. Germline loops: CDR1 SNHLY, CDR2 FYNNEI. The CDR3 DNA follows: TGTGCCAGCAGTGAATTCGCAGGCGCGTTCTTC. Amino acid sequence: CASSEFAGAFF.